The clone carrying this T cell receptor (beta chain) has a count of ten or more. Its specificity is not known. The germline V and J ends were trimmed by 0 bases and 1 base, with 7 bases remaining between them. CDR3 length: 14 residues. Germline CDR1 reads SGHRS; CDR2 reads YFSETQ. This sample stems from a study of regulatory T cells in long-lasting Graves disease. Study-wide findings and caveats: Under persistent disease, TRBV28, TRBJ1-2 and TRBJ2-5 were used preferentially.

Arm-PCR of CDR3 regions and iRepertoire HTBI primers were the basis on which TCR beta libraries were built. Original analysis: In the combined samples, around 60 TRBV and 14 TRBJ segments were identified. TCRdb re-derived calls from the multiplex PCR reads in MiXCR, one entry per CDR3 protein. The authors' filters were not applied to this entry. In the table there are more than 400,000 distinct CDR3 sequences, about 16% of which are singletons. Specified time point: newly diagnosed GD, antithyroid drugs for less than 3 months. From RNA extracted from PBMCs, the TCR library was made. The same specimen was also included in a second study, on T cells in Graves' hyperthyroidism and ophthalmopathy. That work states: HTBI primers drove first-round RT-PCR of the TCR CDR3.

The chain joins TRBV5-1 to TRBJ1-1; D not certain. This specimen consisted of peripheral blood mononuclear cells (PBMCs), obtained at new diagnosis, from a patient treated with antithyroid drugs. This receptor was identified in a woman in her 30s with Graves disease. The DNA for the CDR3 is TGCGCCAGCAGCTTGGATTGGCAGAACACTGAAGCTTTCTTT. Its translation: CASSLDWQNTEAFF.